This T cell receptor (beta chain) was obtained from a study of beta chain features in type 1 diabetes. Study overall: Sorted cells, some 98,000,000 in number, were examined across all samples.

This clone was observed at least ten times. No antigen is known for it. Isolation of CD4+ naive, central memory, regulatory and stem cell-like memory cells was achieved by sorting via CD45RO/CCR7/CD25/CD127/CD95/CD27. General observations from the study: For Type 1 diabetes patients, all four CD4+ subsets carried TCRB CDR3s that were moderately but significantly shorter. Since sequencing was performed on cDNA, cells with high TCR expression could be over-represented.

Expressed TCRB transcripts were sequenced because the entire RNA isolate underwent reverse transcription. Using immunoSEQ multiplex PCR, the repertoire was profiled, and TCRdb retains in-frame clones only, with some absent. Found here are roughly 290,000 clones, 7% to 9% of them singletons; the top ten hold more than 1%. V was pared by 9 bases and J by 10 bases, with 11 bases between. The CDR3 contains 10 residues. This TCR was sampled from a young woman in good health. Input material: central memory CD4+ T cells from blood. The chain uses TRBV23-1 and TRBJ2-3; D gene unclear. TRBV23-1 is an open reading frame whose function is uncertain. The CDR3 DNA sequence: TGCGCCAGAGGTTTAGCCGCGCAGTATTTT. It specifies CARGLAAQYF.